The rows below give T cell receptor beta chains drawn from one sample of a study of neurological immune-mediated disorders. TCRdb ran MiXCR on the 5' RACE reads and lists one entry per CDR3 protein. The table lists roughly 50,000 distinct CDR3 sequences, about an eighth of them singletons. Material for sequencing was PBMCs. The receptor source for this set is a woman aged 60-75 years with HTLV-1-associated myelopathy (HAM/TSP). CDR3s include the opening cysteine and the closing phenylalanine or tryptophan. D genes are given only for firm matches. Rows give clone size only sometimes, using once, few, many, or a class for an expanded clone.

j_call d_call clone_size v_call cdr3_aa cdr3_nt
TRBJ1-4 TRBD1 many TRBV4-2 CASSQTGALNEKLFF TGTGCCAGCAGCCAAACAGGGGCGTTAAATGAAAAACTGTTTTTT
TRBJ1-2 - many TRBV5-1 CASSTGSGGFGYTF TGCGCCAGCAGCACGGGGTCCGGGGGCTTCGGCTACACCTTC
TRBJ2-2 - many TRBV29-1 CSVAPGDYTGELFF TGCAGCGTTGCTCCAGGGGATTACACCGGGGAGCTGTTTTTT
TRBJ2-7 - many TRBV4-1 CASDESYEQYF TGCGCCAGCGATGAGTCCTACGAGCAGTACTTC
TRBJ2-5 TRBD2 many TRBV7-2 CASSSGLQRGVETQYF TGTGCCAGCAGCTCGGGACTACAGAGGGGAGTAGAGACCCAGTACTTC
TRBJ1-4 TRBD1 many TRBV5-5 CASSGGQTTNEKLFF TGTGCCAGCAGCGGGGGACAGACAACTAATGAAAAACTGTTTTTT
TRBJ2-2 - few TRBV19 CAISPGELFF TGTGCCATTTCCCCCGGGGAGCTGTTTTTT
TRBJ2-5 TRBD1 - TRBV5-1 CASSLGQGLGRPQYF TGCGCCAGCAGCTTGGGACAGGGGTTGGGAAGACCCCAGTACTTC
TRBJ1-1 - - TRBV28 CASTPGWRDTGAFF TGTGCCAGCACCCCGGGGTGGCGTGACACTGGAGCTTTCTTT
TRBJ2-3 TRBD2 - TRBV20-1 CSAVPGRSTDTQYF TGCAGTGCCGTCCCCGGGAGGAGCACAGATACGCAGTATTTT
TRBJ2-1 - - TRBV29-1 CSAGWGDEQFF TGCAGCGCCGGGTGGGGCGATGAGCAGTTCTTC
TRBJ1-4 TRBD1 many TRBV5-1 CASSYDRDNGEKLFF TGCGCCAGCAGCTACGACAGGGATAATGGTGAAAAACTGTTTTTT
TRBJ2-1 TRBD2 many TRBV20-1 CSATPTSGRNNEQFF TGCAGTGCTACCCCGACTAGCGGGAGAAACAATGAGCAGTTCTTC
TRBJ1-1 - many TRBV10-3 CAISQGQVNTEAFF TGTGCCATCAGCCAGGGACAAGTGAACACTGAAGCTTTCTTT
TRBJ2-1 - - TRBV18 CASSLYRRGDNEQFF TGTGCCAGCTCACTATACCGGCGAGGGGACAATGAGCAGTTCTTC
TRBJ2-1 - many TRBV28 CASSFQPTYNEQFF TGTGCCAGCAGTTTCCAGCCCACCTACAATGAGCAGTTCTTC
TRBJ2-7 - many TRBV7-9 CASSLVPTGPFGYEQYF TGTGCCAGCAGCTTAGTCCCCACAGGACCCTTCGGCTACGAGCAGTACTTC
TRBJ2-1 - few TRBV27 CASSLSEGGVDEQFF TGTGCCAGCAGTTTATCTGAGGGAGGAGTAGATGAGCAGTTCTTC
TRBJ2-7 TRBD1 many TRBV5-1 CASSSGQGYYEQYF TGCGCCAGCAGCTCGGGACAGGGTTACTACGAGCAGTACTTC
TRBJ1-1 - many TRBV5-1 CASSFRWDDAEAFF TGCGCCAGCAGCTTTCGGTGGGATGACGCTGAAGCTTTCTTT
TRBJ2-5 - many TRBV4-1 CASSQGNQETQYF TGCGCCAGCAGCCAGGGTAACCAAGAGACCCAGTACTTC
TRBJ2-7 TRBD2 many TRBV7-8 CASSFGTSGGTYEQYF TGCGCCAGCAGCTTTGGGACTAGCGGGGGTACCTACGAGCAGTACTTC
TRBJ2-4 TRBD2 few TRBV28 CASRSPGGALAKNIQYF TGTGCCAGCAGATCCCCGGGAGGGGCTTTAGCCAAAAACATTCAGTACTTC
TRBJ2-7 - many TRBV12-3/TRBV12-4 CASSLRGIYEQYF TGTGCCAGCAGTTTAAGGGGGATCTACGAGCAGTACTTC
TRBJ2-1 - - TRBV19 CASSIQAHNEQFF TGTGCCAGTAGTATCCAGGCTCACAATGAGCAGTTCTTC
TRBJ2-6 - many TRBV3-1 CASSQDASGANVLTF TGTGCCAGCAGCCAAGATGCCTCTGGGGCCAACGTCCTGACTTTC
TRBJ1-5 - many TRBV27 CASSLRGEGNQPQHF TGTGCCAGCAGTTTACGAGGGGAGGGCAATCAGCCCCAGCATTTT
TRBJ1-2 - many TRBV3-1 CASSQDGWNYGYTF TGTGCCAGCAGCCAAGATGGGTGGAACTATGGCTACACCTTC
TRBJ2-1 TRBD2 many TRBV12-3/TRBV12-4 CASSLAGRANNEQFF TGTGCCAGCAGTTTAGCAGGGAGGGCAAACAATGAGCAGTTCTTC
TRBJ2-1 TRBD2 many TRBV7-2 CASSLDVAGYYNEQFF TGTGCCAGCAGCTTGGACGTAGCGGGATACTACAATGAGCAGTTCTTC
TRBJ2-3 TRBD2 many TRBV12-3/TRBV12-4 CATGLAGTDTQYF TGTGCCACGGGACTAGCGGGCACAGATACGCAGTATTTT
TRBJ2-7 TRBD2 many TRBV20-1 CSARDMGLAYEQYF TGCAGTGCTAGAGATATGGGACTAGCCTACGAGCAGTACTTC
TRBJ1-2 TRBD1 many TRBV3-1 CASSQEYGTGAIGGYTF TGTGCCAGCAGCCAAGAGTACGGGACAGGGGCAATCGGTGGCTACACCTTC
TRBJ2-4 - many TRBV11-2 CASSLVRGIAKNIQYF TGTGCCAGCAGCTTAGTTAGAGGGATAGCCAAAAACATTCAGTACTTC
TRBJ2-7 TRBD1 many TRBV6-1 CASSEVGTGRGEQYF TGTGCCAGCAGTGAAGTTGGGACAGGGAGAGGCGAGCAGTACTTC
TRBJ2-6 - - TRBV6-5 CASSPGGEGAGANVLTF TGTGCCAGCAGTCCAGGGGGGGAGGGAGCCGGGGCCAACGTCCTGACTTTC
TRBJ2-5 - many TRBV7-2 CASSYSLQGGGETQYF TGTGCCAGCAGCTATTCGCTACAGGGGGGGGGAGAGACCCAGTACTTC